A single sample is the source of the 13 T cell receptor beta chains below, sequenced in a study of memory CD4+ T cells and cytomegalovirus serostatus. Single viable CD3+CD4+CD8-CD45RO+ cells were sorted as the memory CD4+ T cells. The protocol was immunoSEQ multiplex PCR, while the TCRdb copy is restricted to in-frame clones and leaves out a portion. Of around 50,000 clones in the sample, roughly 78% are singletons; the top ten hold around 0.61%. Sample: memory CD4+ T cells from blood. All receptors come from an adult in good health and CMV-seronegative.

The chain recombines TRBV7-9 with TRBJ1-2, with 8 bases identical to TRBD1. Germline V lookup: CDR1 SEHNR, CDR2 FQNEAQ (reference sequence). This CDR3 comprises 13 residues. Unmatched junction bases numbered 5, after V lost 3 bases and J lost 8 bases. CDR3: CASSLSDRAGYTF. CDR3 nucleotides: TGTGCCAGCAGCTTGTCGGACAGGGCCGGCTACACCTTC.

J is TRBJ1-2 and V is TRBV10-3; D is unresolved. Germline loops: CDR1 ENHRY, CDR2 SYGVKD. This CDR3 contains 14 residues. The V end lost 6 bases, the J end lost 4 bases, and 15 bases lay between the germline ends. The CDR3, as DNA: TGTGCCATCAGCGACATGGGGTCCGCCTATGGCTACACCTTC. The encoded protein is CAISDMGSAYGYTF.

The chain carries TRBV4-2 and TRBJ2-1; 9 bases agree with TRBD2. The CDR3 contains 20 residues. CDR1 and CDR2 from the germline V gene are LGHNA and YNFKEQ. V lost 0 bases to trimming and J lost 8 bases; unmatched junction nucleotides: 20. CDR3 residues: CASSQDPAGGHFPYIDEQFF. As DNA, the CDR3 is TGTGCCAGCAGCCAAGACCCAGCGGGAGGTCATTTCCCCTACATAGATGAGCAGTTCTTC.

The J gene is TRBJ2-7, the V gene TRBV25-1, with 7 bases identical to TRBD1. The CDR3 contains 17 residues. Per germline, CDR1 MGHDK and CDR2 SYGVNS. With V trimmed by 2 bases and J by 0 bases, 10 bases remained unmatched. The CDR3 DNA reads TGTGCCAGCAGTGAAACTCACAGGGGCCTGAGCTCCTACGAGCAGTACTTC. Its translation is CASSETHRGLSSYEQYF.

The rearrangement joins TRBV5-1 to TRBJ2-6; D remains ambiguous. Between the trimmed V and J ends, which lost 9 bases and 1 base, there was a span of 20 bases. CDR1 is SGHRS, CDR2 YFSETQ, per germline. The length of the CDR3 is 17 residues. The CDR3 is CATQLDTRSSGANVLTF. Here the CDR3 DNA reads TGCGCCACCCAACTTGACACAAGGTCTTCTGGGGCCAACGTCCTGACTTTC.

The genes are TRBV11-2 and TRBJ1-1; TRBD1 agrees at 9 bases. The CDR3 runs to 19 residues. V was clipped by 4 bases and J by 1 base; unmatched bases: 16. The germline gives CDR1 SGHAT, CDR2 FQNNGV. As DNA, the CDR3 is TGTGCCAGCAGCTCCCCCCGGCGACAGGGGGTAGGGCGGAACACTGAAGCTTTCTTT. Its translation is CASSSPRRQGVGRNTEAFF.

The chain is built from TRBV7-3 and TRBJ2-5; D not certain. The germline gives CDR1 SGHTA, CDR2 FQGTGA. The V gene lost 5 bases and the J gene lost 5 bases, with 12 bases spanning the gap. The CDR3 totals 13 residues. Here the CDR3 DNA reads TGTGCCAGCAGCCCCCGGCCCCGGGAGACCCAGTACTTC. This sequence encodes CASSPRPRETQYF.

The CDR3, as DNA: TGTGCCAGCAGCTTAGCCCGACAGTCCTACGAGCAGTACTTC. This sequence encodes CASSLARQSYEQYF. The gene calls are TRBV11-2 and TRBJ2-7, with a possible D match to TRBD1 (5 bases). Between the trimmed V and J ends, which lost 1 base and 1 base, there was a span of 8 bases. CDR1 is SGHAT and CDR2 is FQNNGV in the germline V gene. CDR3 size: 14 residues.

CDR3 sequence (DNA): TGTGCCAGTAGTATCGGGGACAGGGTGGGAGATACGCAGTATTTT. Protein: CASSIGDRVGDTQYF. The chain employs TRBV19 and TRBJ2-3; TRBD1 aligns across 9 bases. Germline V lookup: CDR1 LNHDA, CDR2 SQIVND (reference sequence). The V gene end was trimmed by 3 bases and the J gene end by 5 bases; junction bases not matched to a gene: 6. This CDR3 contains 15 residues.

This sequence joins TRBV2 and TRBJ2-4; TRBD2 matches at 8 bases. With 6 bases clipped from V and 0 bases from J, the junction kept 7 bases outside the gene matches. This CDR3 is built from 16 residues. Germline CDR1 SNHLY, CDR2 FYNNEI. This CDR3 is CASRFGLALAKNIQYF. The CDR3 DNA reads as TGTGCCAGCAGGTTTGGACTAGCCCTAGCCAAAAACATTCAGTACTTC. The full variable domain, in which reference TRBV2 and TRBJ2-4 provide the parts outside the CDR3, is EPEVTQTPSHQVTQMGQEVILRCVPISNHLYFYWYRQILGQKVEFLVSFYNNEISEKSEIFDDQFSVERPDGSNFTLKIRSTKLEDSAMYFCASRFGLALAKNIQYFGAGTRLSVL.

The chain joins TRBV2 to TRBJ2-1; D is undetermined. Germline V lookup: CDR1 SNHLY, CDR2 FYNNEI. CDR3 length equals 11 residues. V was clipped by 5 bases and J by 7 bases, with 6 bases between them. CDR3 sequence reads: CASSMANEQFF. The CDR3 DNA follows: TGTGCCAGCAGTATGGCTAATGAGCAGTTCTTC.

The V gene is TRBV5-6, the J gene TRBJ1-3; 12 bases line up with TRBD1. This CDR3 comprises 17 residues. CDR1 is SGHDT and CDR2 is YYEEEE in the germline V gene. V gave up 5 bases and J gave up 3 bases; unmatched junction bases: 9. The CDR3 DNA follows: TGTGCCAGCAGGGACGGGACAGGGGGCGCGATTGGAAACACCATATATTTT. Amino acid sequence: CASRDGTGGAIGNTIYF.

V is TRBV27 and J is TRBJ2-7, with 14 bases fitting TRBD2. Per germline, CDR1 MNHEY and CDR2 SMNVEV (reference sequence). CDR3 length: 18 residues. V lost 2 bases, J lost 2 bases, and 8 bases stayed unmatched. CDR3 coding DNA: TGTGCCAGCAGTTTAATCCGGACTAGCGGGAGGAACACCTACGAGCAGTACTTC. This translates into CASSLIRTSGRNTYEQYF.